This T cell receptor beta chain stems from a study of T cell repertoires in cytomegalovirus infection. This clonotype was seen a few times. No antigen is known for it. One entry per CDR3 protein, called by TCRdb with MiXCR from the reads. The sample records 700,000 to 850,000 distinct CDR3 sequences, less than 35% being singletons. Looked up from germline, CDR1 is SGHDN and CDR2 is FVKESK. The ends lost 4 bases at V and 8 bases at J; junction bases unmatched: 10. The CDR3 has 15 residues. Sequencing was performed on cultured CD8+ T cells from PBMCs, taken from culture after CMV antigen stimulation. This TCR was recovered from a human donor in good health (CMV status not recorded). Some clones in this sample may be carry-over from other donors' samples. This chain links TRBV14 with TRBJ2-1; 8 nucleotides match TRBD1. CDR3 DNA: TGTGCCAGCAGCCTCAGGGGGCGCCGAAGCGATGAGCAGTTCTTC. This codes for CASSLRGRRSDEQFF. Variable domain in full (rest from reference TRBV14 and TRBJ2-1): EAGVTQFPSHSVIEKGQTVTLRCDPISGHDNLYWYRRVMGKEIKFLLHFVKESKQDESGMPNNRFLAERTGGTYSTLKVQPAELEDSGVYFCASSLRGRRSDEQFFGPGTRLTVL.